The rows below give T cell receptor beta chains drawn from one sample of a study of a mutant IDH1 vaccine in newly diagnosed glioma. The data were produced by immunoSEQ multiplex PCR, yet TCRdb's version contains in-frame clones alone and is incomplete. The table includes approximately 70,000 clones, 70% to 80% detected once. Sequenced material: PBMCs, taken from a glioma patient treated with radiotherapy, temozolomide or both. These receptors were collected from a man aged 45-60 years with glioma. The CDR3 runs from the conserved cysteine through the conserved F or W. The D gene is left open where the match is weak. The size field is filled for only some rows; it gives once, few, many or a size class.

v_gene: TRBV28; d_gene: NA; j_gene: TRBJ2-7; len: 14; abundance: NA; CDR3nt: TGTGCCAGCAGTCCGCGTGACGGCTCCTACGAGCAGTACTTC; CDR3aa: CASSPRDGSYEQYF
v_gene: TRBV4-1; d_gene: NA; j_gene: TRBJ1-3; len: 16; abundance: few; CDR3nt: TGCGCCAGCAGCCCTTGGGACATCGGGCTCGGAAACACCATATATTTT; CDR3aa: CASSPWDIGLGNTIYF
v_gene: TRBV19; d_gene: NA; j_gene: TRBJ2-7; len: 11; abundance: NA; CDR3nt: TGTGCCAGTAGCGACCTACTCGAGCAGTACTTC; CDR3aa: CASSDLLEQYF
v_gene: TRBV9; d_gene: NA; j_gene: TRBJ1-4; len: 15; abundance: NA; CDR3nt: TGTGCCAGCAGCCGAAGAGGCGCAACTAATGAAAAACTGTTTTTT; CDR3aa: CASSRRGATNEKLFF
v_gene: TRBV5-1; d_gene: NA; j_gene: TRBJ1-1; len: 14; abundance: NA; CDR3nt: TGCGCCAGCAGCTTGGCATCTACTAACACTGAAGCTTTCTTT; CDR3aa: CASSLASTNTEAFF
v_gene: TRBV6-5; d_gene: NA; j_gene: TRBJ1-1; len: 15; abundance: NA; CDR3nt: TGTGCCAGCAGAACCCGGGCCCAGGGAGGCGCTGAAGCTTTCTTT; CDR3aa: CASRTRAQGGAEAFF
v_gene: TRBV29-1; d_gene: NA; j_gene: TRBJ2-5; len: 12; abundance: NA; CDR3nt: TGCAGCGTGGACGCGTCGGGAGAGACCCAGTACTTC; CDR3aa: CSVDASGETQYF
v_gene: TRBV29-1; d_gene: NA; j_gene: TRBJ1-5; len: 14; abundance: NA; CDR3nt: TGCAGCGTTGAAACGGCGGGGGCAGAGCAGCCCCAGCATTTT; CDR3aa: CSVETAGAEQPQHF
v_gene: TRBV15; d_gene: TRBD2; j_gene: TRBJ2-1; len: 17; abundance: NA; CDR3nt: TGTGCCACCAGCAGAGATCTTTCAGCGGGGGGCATCTATGAGCAGTTCTTC; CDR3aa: CATSRDLSAGGIYEQFF
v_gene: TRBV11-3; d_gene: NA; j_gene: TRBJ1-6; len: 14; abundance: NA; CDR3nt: TGTGCCAGCAGCTTCGGGGGGGTCGGTTCACCCCTCCACTTT; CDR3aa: CASSFGGVGSPLHF
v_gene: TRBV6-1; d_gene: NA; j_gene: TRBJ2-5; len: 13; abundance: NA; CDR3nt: TGTGCCAGCAGGATTGGGGGGAGAGAGACCCAGTACTTC; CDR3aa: CASRIGGRETQYF
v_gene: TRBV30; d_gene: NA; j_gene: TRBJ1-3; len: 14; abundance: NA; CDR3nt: TGTGCCAGCTTTGGGGGCGCAGGTGGAAACACCATATATTTT; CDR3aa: CASFGGAGGNTIYF
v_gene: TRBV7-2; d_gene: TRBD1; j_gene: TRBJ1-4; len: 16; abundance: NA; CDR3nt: TGTGCCAGCAGCTTAGCGGCAGGGGGGCGGGCTGAAAAACTGTTTTTT; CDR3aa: CASSLAAGGRAEKLFF
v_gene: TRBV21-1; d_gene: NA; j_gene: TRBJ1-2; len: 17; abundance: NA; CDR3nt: TGTGCCAGCAGCAAAGCAATCAGTACCCATGAGGGCTATGGCTACACCTTC; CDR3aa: CASSKAISTHEGYGYTF
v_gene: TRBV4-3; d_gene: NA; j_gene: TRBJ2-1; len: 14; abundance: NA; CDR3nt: TGCGCCAGCAGCCAAGATCGCCTCTACAATGAGCAGTTCTTC; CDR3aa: CASSQDRLYNEQFF
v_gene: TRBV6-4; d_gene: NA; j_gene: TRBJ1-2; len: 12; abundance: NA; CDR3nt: TGTGCCAGCAGTGACTCGGGTTATGGCTACACCTTC; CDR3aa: CASSDSGYGYTF
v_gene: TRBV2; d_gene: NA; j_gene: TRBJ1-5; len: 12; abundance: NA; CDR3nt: TGTGCCAGCAGGGCTGACTACCAGCCCCAGCATTTT; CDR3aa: CASRADYQPQHF
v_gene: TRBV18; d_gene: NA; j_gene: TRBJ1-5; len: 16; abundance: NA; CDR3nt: TGTGCCAGCTCACTCGGACAGCCCTATAGCAATCAGCCCCAGCATTTT; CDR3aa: CASSLGQPYSNQPQHF
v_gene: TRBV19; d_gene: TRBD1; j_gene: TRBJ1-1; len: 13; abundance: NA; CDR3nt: TGTGCCAGTTCTATACAGGGGGCGGTTGAAGCTTTCTTT; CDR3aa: CASSIQGAVEAFF
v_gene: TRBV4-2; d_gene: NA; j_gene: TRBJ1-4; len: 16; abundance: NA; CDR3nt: TGTGCCAGCAGCCAAGTCGGAACAGGGTTGATGGAAAAACTGTTTTTT; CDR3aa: CASSQVGTGLMEKLFF
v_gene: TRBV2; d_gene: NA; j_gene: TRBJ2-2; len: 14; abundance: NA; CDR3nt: TGTGCCGGCCGAGGCAGGGGATACACCGGGGAGCTGTTTTTT; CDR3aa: CAGRGRGYTGELFF
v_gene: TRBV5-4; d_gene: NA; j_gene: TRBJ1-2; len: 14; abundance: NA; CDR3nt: TGTGCCAGCAGCTTGGACATCGATAACTATGGCTACACCTTC; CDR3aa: CASSLDIDNYGYTF
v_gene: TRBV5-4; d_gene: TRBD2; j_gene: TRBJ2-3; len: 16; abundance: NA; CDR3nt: TGTGCCAGCAGCTTGGATGCCGCGGGGGGCACAGATACGCAGTATTTT; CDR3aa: CASSLDAAGGTDTQYF
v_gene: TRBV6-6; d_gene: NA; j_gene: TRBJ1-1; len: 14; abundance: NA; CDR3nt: TGTGCCAGCAGTACCCCCGGGCTCCACACTGAAGCTTTCTTT; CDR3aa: CASSTPGLHTEAFF
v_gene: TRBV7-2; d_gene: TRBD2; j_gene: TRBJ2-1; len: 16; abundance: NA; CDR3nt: TGTGCCAGCAAGATACGGGGGACTAGCGGGGGTTGGGAGCAGTTCTTC; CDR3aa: CASKIRGTSGGWEQFF
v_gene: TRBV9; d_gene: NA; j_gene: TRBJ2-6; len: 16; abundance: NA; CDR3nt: TGTGCCAGCAGCCCTCAATTCACCTCTGGGGCCAACGTCCTGACTTTC; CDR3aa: CASSPQFTSGANVLTF
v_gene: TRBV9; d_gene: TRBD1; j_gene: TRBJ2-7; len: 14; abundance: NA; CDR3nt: TGTGCCAGCAGCCTCGGACAGGGTTCAGGCGAGCAGTACTTC; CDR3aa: CASSLGQGSGEQYF
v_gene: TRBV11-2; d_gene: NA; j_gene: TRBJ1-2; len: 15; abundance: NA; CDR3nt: TGTGCCAGCAGCTGGGGCCCCCGAGGGGACTATGGCTACACCTTC; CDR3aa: CASSWGPRGDYGYTF